The 13 T cell receptor beta chains reported below all come from one sample, sequenced in a study of chemoradiotherapy in HPV16-positive cancers. The data were produced by immunoSEQ multiplex PCR, yet TCRdb's version contains in-frame clones alone and is incomplete. Here the sample spans over 10,000 clones, around three quarters being singletons. Collection took place from a patient who underwent chemoradiotherapy. These receptors were taken from a human donor with HPV-associated anogenital cancer.

The chain links TRBV10-3 to TRBJ2-1, with 8 nucleotides matching TRBD2. The CDR3 runs to 17 residues. The trim removed 10 bases at V and 5 bases at J, leaving 19 bases unmatched. Germline CDR1 and CDR2: ENHRY and SYGVKD. DNA for the CDR3: TGTGCCACCAGCAGGCGGCCGGGGGGGCGCAGCGACAATGAGCAGTTCTTC. Amino acids: CATSRRPGGRSDNEQFF.

The genes are TRBV7-3 and TRBJ2-1; D remains ambiguous. Germline V gene sequence: CDR1 SGHTA, CDR2 FQGTGA. Trimming pared 1 base from V and 9 bases from J, leaving 7 bases between. The CDR3 has 12 amino acids. CDR3 bases: TGTGCCAGCAGCTTAAAGCATGGTGAGCAGTTCTTC. Translating gives CASSLKHGEQFF.

V and J are TRBV18 and TRBJ2-7; 7 bases map to TRBD2. V gave up 0 bases and J gave up 0 bases; unmatched junction bases: 2. Per the germline V gene, CDR1 is KGHSH and CDR2 is LQKENI. The CDR3 spans 15 residues. The CDR3 loop is CASSPPGRVSYEQYF. The CDR3 region has the DNA TGTGCCAGCTCACCACCGGGGAGGGTCTCCTACGAGCAGTACTTC.

This chain links TRBV15 with TRBJ2-6; D is unresolved. This CDR3 is 15 amino acids long. The V gene's germline CDR1 is LNHNV and CDR2 YYDKDF (reference sequence). V was cut by 0 bases and J by 0 bases, with 3 bases left in between. The CDR3 region is CATSRDLSGANVLTF. In nucleotides, the CDR3 is TGTGCCACCAGCAGAGATCTCTCTGGGGCCAACGTCCTGACTTTC.

The gene calls are TRBV9 and TRBJ2-7; tentative D call: TRBD2 (7 bases). The CDR3 extends over 14 amino acids. Trimming took off 2 bases at V and 9 bases at J, with 18 bases between the two ends. Germline V gene lookup returns CDR1 SGDLS and CDR2 YYNGEE. CDR3 loop: CASSVGEGRGVQYF. The CDR3 region has the DNA TGTGCCAGCAGCGTGGGGGAGGGGAGGGGGGTGCAGTACTTC.

This clone is a singleton in its sample. The rearrangement uses TRBV29-1 and TRBJ2-6; D gene unclear. Germline-derived CDR1 and CDR2 are SQVTM and ANQGSEA. The CDR3 consists of 12 residues. The V gene lost 6 bases and the J gene lost 0 bases, with 3 bases spanning the gap. The CDR3 nucleotides read TGCAGCGTCGGCTCTGGGGCCAACGTCCTGACTTTC. This translates into CSVGSGANVLTF.

The V gene is TRBV10-3, the J gene TRBJ2-2; D unresolved. The V end was cut by 8 bases, the J end by 5 bases, with 6 bases between. Per the germline V gene, CDR1 is ENHRY and CDR2 is SYGVKD. The CDR3 spans 11 residues. The CDR3 is CAISETGELFF. CDR3 nucleotide sequence: TGTGCCATCTCTGAAACCGGGGAGCTGTTTTTT.

J is TRBJ1-5 and V is TRBV6-1; no definite D call. Trimming shortened V by 10 bases and J by 2 bases, and 9 bases separated the two germline ends. This CDR3 is 12 amino acids long. Germline V lookup: CDR1 MNHNS, CDR2 SASEGT. The CDR3 spells CATAGGNQPQHF. CDR3 DNA sequence: TGTGCCACCGCGGGAGGCAATCAGCCCCAGCATTTT.

This chain links TRBV19 with TRBJ2-1, with 8 bases lining up with TRBD2. Germline CDR1 LNHDA, CDR2 SQIVND (reference sequence). The CDR3 contains 15 residues. The trim removed 5 bases at V and 9 bases at J, leaving 12 bases unmatched. The CDR3: CASSRGGAKIREQFF. CDR3 sequence (DNA): TGTGCCAGTAGTCGGGGGGGGGCAAAAATCCGTGAGCAGTTCTTC.

This chain joins TRBV19 and TRBJ1-5, with D possibly TRBD1 on 6 matching bases. The germline V gene has CDR1 LNHDA and CDR2 SQIVND (reference sequence). The CDR3 runs to 18 residues. V was clipped by 4 bases and J by 0 bases, with 19 bases between them. The CDR3 sequence: CASSSPYGQYYSNQPQHF. The CDR3 DNA is TGTGCCAGTAGTAGCCCCTACGGACAGTATTATAGCAATCAGCCCCAGCATTTT.

This chain joins TRBV7-6 and TRBJ1-1; tentatively, D is TRBD1 (6 bases). The CDR3 is 16 amino acids. V was trimmed by 5 bases and J by 0 bases, leaving 16 bases between them. Germline V gene lookup returns CDR1 SGHVS and CDR2 FNYEAQ. This chain's CDR3 is CASSDGGAGLNTEAFF. The CDR3 DNA reads as TGTGCCAGCAGCGATGGGGGGGCGGGCCTGAACACTGAAGCTTTCTTT.

CDR3: CATSRDKAPVTQYF. Written as DNA, the CDR3 is TGTGCCACCAGCAGAGATAAGGCTCCCGTCACGCAGTATTTT. The chain carries TRBV15 and TRBJ2-3; no clear D. Trimming cost V 0 bases and J 9 bases, with 13 bases left between them. CDR3 length equals 14 residues. The germline V gene has CDR1 LNHNV and CDR2 YYDKDF (reference sequence). The variable domain in full, completed from reference TRBV15 and TRBJ2-3, reads DAMVIQNPRYQVTQFGKPVTLSCSQTLNHNVMYWYQQKSSQAPKLLFHYYDKDFNNEADTPDNFQSRRPNTSFCFLDIRSPGLGDTAMYLCATSRDKAPVTQYFGPGTRLTVL.

The chain joins TRBV9 to TRBJ2-6, with D uncertain. Per the germline V gene, CDR1 is SGDLS and CDR2 is YYNGEE. This CDR3 has 17 amino acids. V was clipped by 0 bases and J by 0 bases, with 10 bases between them. In nucleotides, the CDR3 is TGTGCCAGCAGCGTAGCTACGGGCAACTCTGGGGCCAACGTCCTGACTTTC. As protein: CASSVATGNSGANVLTF.